What follows is one TCR beta chain and its context. Its specific antigen is unknown. Per-base quality was not reported, and no clone a single base away is much larger than it. CDR1 is given as MNHEY and CDR2 as SMNVEV, both from the germline V gene (reference sequence). Trimming costs V 8 bases and J 8 bases, and their ends lie 10 bases apart. The CDR3 holds 10 amino acids from the cysteine to the phenylalanine. Of all the DNA, just the CDR3 is kept, 30 bases in frame from base 1. The sample comes from a study of beta chain features in type 1 diabetes listed by TCRdb under 2018. Notes on the research overall: No differences in mean age, gender distribution, total cell number or subset yield were found between patients and healthy donors. The study compared the TCRB repertoires of sorted circulating CD4+ T cell subsets in recently diagnosed type 1 diabetes patients with those in matched healthy donors. A total of 100 million to 110 million sorted cells were examined across all samples, and a strong correlation was observed between cell number per subset and RNA yield. Whereas all 30 or so donors provided naive and central memory subsets, regulatory and stem cell-like memory subsets were isolated from just 8 patients and about 8 healthy donors. Broad study findings and their caveats: Because cDNA was sequenced instead of genomic DNA, highly expressing activated cells could be over-represented, though the groups showed no difference in activation or CD3 levels. Fewer insertions and more nucleotide deletions at VDJ recombination sites were observed in patients with type 1 diabetes, implying thymic rearrangement abnormalities. PCR may preferentially amplify shorter templates, but because patient and control samples were amplified and corrected together, any resulting skew would affect both groups equally. Type 1 diabetes patients showed a moderate but significant shortening of TCRB CDR3 length in all four CD4+ subsets. Because the HLA sub-analyses included only small numbers of individuals, any influence of HLA type on TCRB rearrangement was left unresolved. Naive, central memory and regulatory TCRB repertoires appeared to be more similar among patients than among healthy donors.

The entire amount of isolated RNA was reverse transcribed using the High Capacity cDNA Reverse Transcription Kit, so the sequenced TCRB transcripts were expressed ones. Deep immunoSEQ sequencing was applied to naive, central memory and regulatory T cell samples, giving an average of roughly 3.5 million total reads per sample. Sorted cells were lysed in RLT buffer and RNA was extracted with DNase-treated RNeasy Micro or Mini kits, depending on cell number. To prevent cross-contamination, every cell subset was processed on its own, while patient and healthy donor samples were processed together. TCRB sequences were amplified from cDNA with the immunoSEQ multiplex PCR, producing 87-bp fragments spanning the CDR3 region. Sequencing of the amplicons was done on the Illumina HiSeq platform. The published analysis was carried out like this. Synthetic template baselines were used to correct PCR bias computationally, reads within Hamming distance 2 were collapsed, and singletons that could not be merged were discarded. Reads were aligned against IMGT so that V, D and J genes, CDR3 length and insertions or deletions at six rearrangement sites could be assigned. Within each subset, clonotype counts were normalized to sorted cell number, after which true diversity and Gini coefficients were computed with the tcR R package. The overlap coefficient, calculated on TCRB nucleotide sequences, was used to quantify repertoire sharing. As a proxy for the pre-selection repertoire, out-of-frame TCRB sequences from naive cells were analyzed. Sourced from immuneACCESS, this table was stored by TCRdb with only in-frame sequences that have V and J called. A share of the clones is absent; for the studies checked, an unresolved V gene accounts for under half, and the remainder has no known explanation. V and J calls and clone size are given by that table; D and trimming were obtained from the DNA. This sample holds roughly 310,000 clones; 9.5% to 12% were observed only once. The ten largest clonotypes hold 0.015% of the sample.

A single peripheral blood draw of about 116 mL on average was collected from each donor into heparinised tubes. Using a panel that included CD45RO, CCR7, CD25, CD127, CD95 and CD27, naive, central memory, regulatory and stem cell-like memory CD4+ T cells were sorted on a BD FACSAria II. A purity above 95% was achieved for all sorted populations. PBMCs were isolated right away by Lymphoprep density gradient centrifugation and were stained directly, without culture. So that batch effects would be minimized, each experiment stained and sorted samples in pairs, pairing one healthy donor with one patient.

This chain is built from TRBV27 and TRBJ2-7, with the D segment identity uncertain. Sequenced: naive CD4+ T cells from blood. The sample's cell subset or site label, decoded: true naive CD4+ T cells. The receptor was isolated from a woman aged 25 to 39 in good health. Read as DNA, the sequence is TGTGCCAGCCCTTACATGAAGCAGTACTTC. It translates as CASPYMKQYF.